These T cell receptor beta chains were read from a single sample in a study of OX40 agonist ivuxolimab in advanced cancers. Assay: immunoSEQ multiplex PCR; the TCRdb copy retains only in-frame clones and omits some. The table includes tens of thousands of clones, approximately 86% detected once. The sequenced sample was CD4+ or CD8+ T cells sorted from blood, obtained in a trial of the OX40 agonist ivuxolimab. The receptors derive from an adult with an advanced solid tumor such as melanoma, head and neck, liver or kidney cancer. The CDR3 runs from the conserved cysteine through the conserved F or W. The D gene is left open where the match is weak. Part of the rows lack a size; the others show once, few, many or a class for expanded clones.

V,size,D,J,DNA,CDR3
TRBV7-3,.,.,TRBJ1-1,TGTGCCAGCAGCTTTTCCGCGAACACTGAAGCTTTCTTT,CASSFSANTEAFF
TRBV7-2,.,.,TRBJ2-3,TGTGCCAGCAGCGTAGGACTAAGCGGGACGCAGTATTTT,CASSVGLSGTQYF
TRBV5-1,.,.,TRBJ2-5,TGCGCCAGCAGCTTGGCCGCCAGGGAAGAGACCCAGTACTTC,CASSLAAREETQYF
TRBV5-5,.,.,TRBJ1-1,TGTGCCAGCCACGCGGCGGGAAACACTGAAGCTTTCTTT,CASHAAGNTEAFF
TRBV21-1,once,.,TRBJ2-7,TGTGCCAGCAGCAACCCCGGATGGGCGGAAGCGCAGTACTTC,CASSNPGWAEAQYF
TRBV6-6,.,.,TRBJ1-4,TGTGCCAGCAGACCGCCGGGTGAGGGTGAAAAACTGTTTTTT,CASRPPGEGEKLFF
TRBV11-2,.,.,TRBJ2-1,TGTGCCAGCAGCCAAACCGGGATATTCCACAATGAGCAGTTCTTC,CASSQTGIFHNEQFF
TRBV4-1,.,TRBD2,TRBJ2-1,TGCGCCAGCAGCCAAGTAGAACTAGCGGGAGGAGTTGGTCGGAATGAGCAGTTCTTC,CASSQVELAGGVGRNEQFF
TRBV6-1,.,.,TRBJ1-5,TGTGCCAGCAGTCCAGGGTGGAATCAGCCCCAGCATTTT,CASSPGWNQPQHF
TRBV19,.,TRBD1,TRBJ2-3,TGTGCCAGTAGTATGGAAAGGGGGCTTCGTACAGATACGCAGTATTTT,CASSMERGLRTDTQYF
TRBV14,.,TRBD2,TRBJ2-5,TGTGCCAGCAGGAAACTAGCGGGAGGGCCGGAGACCCAGTACTTC,CASRKLAGGPETQYF
TRBV4-1,.,.,TRBJ1-4,TGCGCCAGCAGCCAAGAACGGGGTGAAAAACTGTTTTTT,CASSQERGEKLFF
TRBV28,.,TRBD1,TRBJ2-1,TGTGCCAGCAGTTTACTTATCCAATACGGGACAGGGGCGGTCAATGAGCAGTTCTTC,CASSLLIQYGTGAVNEQFF
TRBV10-3,few,TRBD2,TRBJ2-7,TGTGCCACGCAAACCCCCGAGACTAGCGGGTCCTACGAGCAGTACTTC,CATQTPETSGSYEQYF
TRBV6-5,.,.,TRBJ2-7,TGTGCCAGCAGTGGTTGGGGCGGACGGGAGCAGTACTTC,CASSGWGGREQYF
TRBV18,once,TRBD2,TRBJ2-1,TGTGCCAGCTCACCACCCCGCGGAACGGGGGGTTGGAATGAGCAGTTCTTC,CASSPPRGTGGWNEQFF
TRBV7-9,.,.,TRBJ2-5,TGTGCCAGCAGCTTATCAGGGGCAGAGACCCAGTACTTC,CASSLSGAETQYF
TRBV7-3,.,.,TRBJ1-2,TGTGCCAGCAGCTCAAGGCGTGGGGACACGGATGGCTACACCTTC,CASSSRRGDTDGYTF
TRBV7-9,.,.,TRBJ1-3,TGTGCCAGCAGCCCTTGGGACACCTCTGGAAACACCATATATTTT,CASSPWDTSGNTIYF
TRBV20-1,.,.,TRBJ1-5,TGCAGTGCTAGAGGGGTGCAGCCCCAGCATTTT,CSARGVQPQHF
TRBV10-3,.,TRBD2,TRBJ2-1,TGTGCCATCCGCGGGGAGGGCGATGAGCAGTTCTTC,CAIRGEGDEQFF
TRBV27,.,.,TRBJ2-7,TGTGCCAGCAGTCGCGCAGGCCTGGGGGACTACGAGCAGTACTTC,CASSRAGLGDYEQYF
TRBV5-1,few,.,TRBJ1-1,TGCGCCAGCAGCTTGTATGATCGGAGGAACACTGAAGCTTTCTTT,CASSLYDRRNTEAFF
TRBV28,.,TRBD2,TRBJ2-7,TGTGCCAGCAGTTTGACTAGCCCCAGCGAGCAGTACTTC,CASSLTSPSEQYF
TRBV7-3,.,.,TRBJ1-1,TGTGCCAGCAGCCCCACCCGGGCCTCGAACACTGAAGCTTTCTTT,CASSPTRASNTEAFF
TRBV30,.,TRBD2,TRBJ2-3,TGTGCCTGGAGTGCGACGGGGAGGGGCACAGATACGCAGTATTTT,CAWSATGRGTDTQYF
TRBV5-1,.,TRBD2,TRBJ2-5,TGCGCCAGCAGCTTGGCCGGGTGGCGGGGGGAGACCCAGTACTTC,CASSLAGWRGETQYF
TRBV5-1,.,.,TRBJ1-3,TGCGCCAGCAGCTTTACGGGGGGATCAGGAAACACCATATATTTT,CASSFTGGSGNTIYF
TRBV5-8,.,.,TRBJ2-1,TGTGCCAGCAGCTTGGAGGGGGTCTCCTACAATGAGCAGTTCTTC,CASSLEGVSYNEQFF
TRBV5-1,.,.,TRBJ2-2,TGCGCCAGCTCAGTACAGGGGAACACCGGGGAGCTGTTTTTT,CASSVQGNTGELFF
TRBV19,.,.,TRBJ1-1,TGTGCCAGTAGCGACCGGGGTGCGAACACTGAAGCTTTCTTT,CASSDRGANTEAFF
TRBV5-4,.,.,TRBJ2-6,TGTGCCAGCAGCTTGGGGGATAGACACTCTGGGGCCAACGTCCTGACTTTC,CASSLGDRHSGANVLTF
TRBV21-1,.,.,TRBJ1-6,TGTGCCAGCAGCAATAAGGTGAAGAGCTCCTATAATTCACCCCTCCACTTT,CASSNKVKSSYNSPLHF
TRBV7-8,.,.,TRBJ2-3,TGTGCCAGCAGCTCGCCGACTCGAGGCACAGATACGCAGTATTTT,CASSSPTRGTDTQYF
TRBV10-3,.,.,TRBJ2-3,TGTGCCATCAGGGGGGGTAGGGGCGCCGGCACAGATACGCAGTATTTT,CAIRGGRGAGTDTQYF
TRBV5-1,.,.,TRBJ1-6,TGCGCCAGCAGCTTGGGAGGGGAGAGCTCACCCCTCCACTTT,CASSLGGESSPLHF
TRBV11-2,.,.,TRBJ2-7,TGTGCCAGCAGCCCCATCTCCTACGAGCAGTACTTC,CASSPISYEQYF
TRBV28,.,.,TRBJ1-1,TGTGCCAGCAGACCCCCCGAAGGCAGGGGCCCAAACACTGAAGCTTTCTTT,CASRPPEGRGPNTEAFF
TRBV5-5,.,TRBD2,TRBJ2-5,TGTGCCAGCAGCTTCGGGGGGGAAGAGACCCAGTACTTC,CASSFGGEETQYF
TRBV28,.,.,TRBJ1-4,TGTGCCAGCAGAATCGATGGTGAAAAACTGTTTTTT,CASRIDGEKLFF
TRBV29-1,.,TRBD2,TRBJ2-1,TGCAGCGTTACCAGTGTTCCGGGACTAGCGGGCATTTACAATGAGCAGTTCTTC,CSVTSVPGLAGIYNEQFF
TRBV5-1,.,.,TRBJ2-2,TGCGCCAGCAGCCCGGACGGGACCACCCCCCGGGAGCTGTTTTTT,CASSPDGTTPRELFF
TRBV7-8,.,.,TRBJ1-1,TGTGCCAGCAGCGTTCCGACTTGGGGGACCACTGAAGCTTTCTTT,CASSVPTWGTTEAFF
TRBV19,.,TRBD2,TRBJ2-1,TGTGCCAGTAGTTCTGAGAGAGGGTCGCGGGGGTACAATGAGCAGTTCTTC,CASSSERGSRGYNEQFF
TRBV10-2,.,TRBD1,TRBJ1-1,TGCGCCAGCACTCAACAGGGGATGAACACTGAAGCTTTCTTT,CASTQQGMNTEAFF
TRBV28,.,TRBD2,TRBJ2-7,TGTGCCAGCAGTTTAAGAGCCTTAGCGGGGGCTTCATTATTGTCCTACGAGCAGTACTTC,CASSLRALAGASLLSYEQYF
TRBV27,.,.,TRBJ2-5,TGTGCCAGCAGTATTACAGTACAAGAGACCCAGTACTTC,CASSITVQETQYF
TRBV5-1,.,.,TRBJ1-4,TGCGCCAGCAGCTTGGAGGTGGGGGCGCAGGAAAAACTGTTTTTT,CASSLEVGAQEKLFF
TRBV5-1,.,.,TRBJ1-1,TGCGCCAGCAGCTTGGACAGGAACACTGAAGCTTTCTTT,CASSLDRNTEAFF
TRBV7-2,.,.,TRBJ1-2,TGTGCCAGCAGCTTAGCACACCTTAACTATGGCTACACCTTC,CASSLAHLNYGYTF
TRBV10-3,.,.,TRBJ1-2,TGTGCCATCAGGGGGTCGGGACGGGGCTACACCTTC,CAIRGSGRGYTF
TRBV6-6,once,.,TRBJ2-5,TGTGCCAGCAGTTACGGTGAGACCCAGTACTTC,CASSYGETQYF
TRBV4-2,.,TRBD2,TRBJ2-3,TGTGCCAGCAGCCGAGAATTAGCGGGAGTAATGACAGATACGCAGTATTTT,CASSRELAGVMTDTQYF
TRBV28,.,TRBD2,TRBJ2-1,TGTGCCAGCAGTTTCACCGGGACTAGCGGGAGCCCAGGTTTCTACAATGAGCAGTTCTTC,CASSFTGTSGSPGFYNEQFF
TRBV13,once,.,TRBJ1-1,TGTGCCAGCAGCCCACGGGACACGAGCTGGACGGGTACTGAAGCTTTCTTT,CASSPRDTSWTGTEAFF
TRBV6-5,.,TRBD1,TRBJ2-7,TGTGCCAGCAGCATGGGACAGGGGGCCTTCTACGAGCAGTACTTC,CASSMGQGAFYEQYF
TRBV5-4,.,.,TRBJ2-1,TGTGCCAGCAGCTTGTATAATAGCGAGCAGTTCTTC,CASSLYNSEQFF
TRBV29-1,.,TRBD1,TRBJ1-1,TGCAGCTCAAACAGGGGGCGGAACACTGAAGCTTTCTTT,CSSNRGRNTEAFF
TRBV18,.,.,TRBJ1-1,TGTGCCAGCTCAAAACGCAGGGCTATGAACACTGAAGCTTTCTTT,CASSKRRAMNTEAFF
TRBV5-5,.,.,TRBJ2-1,TGTGCCAGCAGCTTGAGGTTGGCAGAATCCTACAATGAGCAGTTCTTC,CASSLRLAESYNEQFF